These T cell receptor beta chains were read from a single sample in a study of T-cell reconstitution after alpha-beta-depleted transplantation in children. In TCRdb, the PCR reads were re-called with MiXCR into one record per CDR3 protein. The repertoire consists of 100,000 or so distinct CDR3 sequences, with 6% to 9% occurring once and the leading ten covering less than 20%. The sample was PBMCs, taken before TCRalphabeta/CD19-depleted stem cell transplant. These receptors were obtained from a boy aged 2-9 years with acute lymphoblastic leukemia, due to receive a stem cell transplant. CDR3s include the opening cysteine and the closing phenylalanine or tryptophan. A D gene is named only where the DNA matches it firmly. Clone size is shown for a subset of rows, as once, few, many or a class of expanded clone.

V gene	clone size	D gene	J gene	CDR3 DNA	CDR3 protein
TRBV3-1	many	TRBD2	TRBJ2-3	TGTGCCAGCAGCCAAGCGGGGGGGCCGGATACGCAGTATTTT	CASSQAGGPDTQYF
TRBV6-4	many	TRBD2	TRBJ2-3	TGTGCCAGCAGTGGAGCGGGGGACACAGATACGCAGTATTTT	CASSGAGDTDTQYF
TRBV14	many	.	TRBJ1-1	TGTGCCAGCAGCCAACAGGTAGCGAACACTGAAGCTTTCTTT	CASSQQVANTEAFF
TRBV7-2	few	.	TRBJ2-7	TGTGCCAGCAGCTCAATTCCTAGCTCCTACGAGCAGTACTTC	CASSSIPSSYEQYF
TRBV6-2/TRBV6-3	.	.	TRBJ1-5	TGTGCCAGCAGTTACGTCAATCAGCCCCAGCATTTT	CASSYVNQPQHF
TRBV10-3	many	.	TRBJ2-7	TGTGCCATCAGGGCTACAGGGATAGGCTACGAGCAGTACTTC	CAIRATGIGYEQYF
TRBV9	many	.	TRBJ2-3	TGTGCCAGCAGCGTAGAGGACGGACGAAGCACAGATACGCAGTATTTT	CASSVEDGRSTDTQYF
TRBV2	.	.	TRBJ1-4	TGTGCCAGCCAGGGCTGGAGCCCTAATGAAAAACTGTTTTTT	CASQGWSPNEKLFF
TRBV11-2	many	.	TRBJ2-1	TGTGCCAGCAGCCCAACGGGGACGCAATACAATGAGCAGTTCTTC	CASSPTGTQYNEQFF
TRBV20-1	many	TRBD2	TRBJ2-2	TGCAGTGCTAGGTCCCTAGCGGGGGGGGATACGAACACCGGGGAGCTGTTTTTT	CSARSLAGGDTNTGELFF
TRBV5-1	many	.	TRBJ2-7	TGCGCCAGCAGCTTAACAGAGACCTACGAGCAGTACTTC	CASSLTETYEQYF
TRBV15	many	TRBD1	TRBJ2-5	TGTGCCACCAGCGGGAACAGGGGCGGCGGGGAGACCCAGTACTTC	CATSGNRGGGETQYF
TRBV6-1	few	TRBD1	TRBJ1-2	TGTGCCAGCAGCCCTCGACAGGGAGATCCCTATGGCTACACCTTC	CASSPRQGDPYGYTF
TRBV6-5	.	.	TRBJ2-7	TGTGCCAGCAGTTACGTCCGCCTTGGACAGAATCGCTCCTACGAGCAGTACTTC	CASSYVRLGQNRSYEQYF
TRBV20-1	many	.	TRBJ1-1	TGCAGTGCAACGGACACTCTGAACACTGAAGCTTTCTTT	CSATDTLNTEAFF
TRBV12-3/TRBV12-4	many	.	TRBJ1-5	TGTGCCAGCAGCCCGGGCCTCAATCAGCCCCAGCATTTT	CASSPGLNQPQHF
TRBV7-9	many	.	TRBJ1-1	TGTGCCAGCAGGCGGGAGGGCACTGAAGCTTTCTTT	CASRREGTEAFF
TRBV12-3/TRBV12-4	few	TRBD2	TRBJ2-1	TGTGCCAGCAGCTATAGCGGGGGGCAAAATGAGCAGTTCTTC	CASSYSGGQNEQFF
TRBV5-1	medium-sized	TRBD1	TRBJ1-1	TGCGCCAGCAGCCGTGATCCGGGACAGGGGTACACTGAAGCTTTCTTT	CASSRDPGQGYTEAFF
TRBV7-9	many	.	TRBJ2-5	TGTGCCAGCAGCCGCAGGGGAGGCGTCGAGACCCAGTACTTC	CASSRRGGVETQYF
TRBV20-1	few	TRBD1	TRBJ2-1	TGCAGTGCTAGAGACCCATCCACAGGGGAGGAGCAGTTCTTC	CSARDPSTGEEQFF
TRBV24-1	many	.	TRBJ2-1	TGTGCCACCAGTGATCCCTCCGGACAGGGAGGGAATGAGCAGTTCTTC	CATSDPSGQGGNEQFF
TRBV7-2	.	TRBD2	TRBJ2-3	TGTGCCAGCACCCATTCACCTCTAGCGGGGTTCACAGATACGCAGTATTTT	CASTHSPLAGFTDTQYF
TRBV27	many	TRBD1	TRBJ1-2	TGTGCCAGCAGTTTCTCGACAGGGGGCTATGGCTACACCTTC	CASSFSTGGYGYTF
TRBV5-6	many	.	TRBJ2-1	TGTGCCAGCAGGCGTGATCCGGGGCAGCAGTTCTTC	CASRRDPGQQFF
TRBV7-6	few	.	TRBJ1-3	TGTGCCAGCAGCTTAGCGGGCAGGTTCTCTGGAAACACCATATATTTT	CASSLAGRFSGNTIYF
TRBV6-2/TRBV6-3	.	.	TRBJ2-2	TGTGCCAGCAGCCACGGCTGGGGCCAGGGCGGGGAGCTGTTTTTT	CASSHGWGQGGELFF
TRBV6-2/TRBV6-3	few	.	TRBJ1-4	TGTGCCAGCAGTTACTCGCGAGCCATCGATGGAAAACTGTTTTTT	CASSYSRAIDGKLFF